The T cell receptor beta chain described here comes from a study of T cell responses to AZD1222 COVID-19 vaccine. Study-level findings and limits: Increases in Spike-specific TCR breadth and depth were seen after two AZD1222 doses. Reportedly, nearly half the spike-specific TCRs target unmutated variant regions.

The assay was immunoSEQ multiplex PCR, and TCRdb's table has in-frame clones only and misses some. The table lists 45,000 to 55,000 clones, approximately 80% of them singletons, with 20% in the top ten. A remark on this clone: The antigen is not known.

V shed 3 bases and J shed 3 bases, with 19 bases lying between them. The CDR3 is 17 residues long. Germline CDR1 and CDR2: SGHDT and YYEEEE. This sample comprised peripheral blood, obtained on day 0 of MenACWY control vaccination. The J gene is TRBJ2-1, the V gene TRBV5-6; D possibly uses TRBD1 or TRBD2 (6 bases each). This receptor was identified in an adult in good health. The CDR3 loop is CASSSGEVRLGYNEQFF. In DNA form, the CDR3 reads TGTGCCAGCAGCTCAGGGGAGGTACGGCTAGGCTACAATGAGCAGTTCTTC.